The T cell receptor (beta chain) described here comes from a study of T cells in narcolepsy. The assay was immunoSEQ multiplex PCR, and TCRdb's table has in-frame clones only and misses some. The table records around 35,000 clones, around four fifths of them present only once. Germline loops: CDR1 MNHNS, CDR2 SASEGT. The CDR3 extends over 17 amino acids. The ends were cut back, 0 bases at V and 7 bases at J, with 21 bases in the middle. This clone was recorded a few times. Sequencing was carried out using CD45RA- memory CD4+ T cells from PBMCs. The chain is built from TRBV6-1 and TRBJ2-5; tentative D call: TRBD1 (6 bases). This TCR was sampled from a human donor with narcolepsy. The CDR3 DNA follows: TGTGCCAGCAGTGAAGCGCCTACAGGCTCCAGGGGTGGGACCCAGTACTTC. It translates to CASSEAPTGSRGGTQYF.